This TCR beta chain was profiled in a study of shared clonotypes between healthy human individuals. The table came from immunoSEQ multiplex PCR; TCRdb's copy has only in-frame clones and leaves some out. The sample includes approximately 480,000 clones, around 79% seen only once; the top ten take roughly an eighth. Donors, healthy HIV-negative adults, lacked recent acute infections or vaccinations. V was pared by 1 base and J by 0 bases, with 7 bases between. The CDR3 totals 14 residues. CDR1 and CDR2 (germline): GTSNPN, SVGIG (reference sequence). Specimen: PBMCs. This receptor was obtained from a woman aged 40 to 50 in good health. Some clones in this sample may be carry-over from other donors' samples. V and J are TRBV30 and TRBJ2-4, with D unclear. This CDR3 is CAWSGVVAKNIQYF. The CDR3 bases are TGTGCCTGGAGTGGAGTTGTAGCCAAAAACATTCAGTACTTC.